The 8 T cell receptor beta chains below come from one sample, sequenced in a study of cytomegalovirus exposure and HLA in healthy donors. The primer mix had 60 Vbeta and 13 Jbeta primers. Sequencing used immunoSEQ multiplex PCR; TCRdb keeps in-frame clones, though not all of them. The table records tens of thousands of clones, approximately 70% of them present only once. Material for sequencing was PBMCs. These TCRs come from a male donor in good health and CMV-seropositive.

This clone was counted only a few times. This sequence joins TRBV19 and TRBJ1-3; weak D call: TRBD1 (5 bases). The CDR3 has 13 residues. Germline CDR1 reads LNHDA; CDR2 reads SQIVND (reference sequence). Trimming stripped 3 bases from V and 5 bases from J, with 8 bases between. DNA for the CDR3: TGTGCCAGTAGTATGGACATAAGAAACACCATATATTTT. Residues: CASSMDIRNTIYF.

The chain employs TRBV7-9 and TRBJ2-5, with 8 bases identical to TRBD1. CDR3 length equals 17 residues. J was trimmed by 5 bases and V by 3 bases; bases with no gene match: 14. Germline-derived CDR1 and CDR2 are SEHNR and FQNEAQ (reference sequence). The CDR3: CASSFSRGQGARETQYF. The CDR3 coding sequence is TGTGCCAGCAGCTTCAGTCGGGGGCAGGGGGCTAGGGAGACCCAGTACTTC.

V gene TRBV7-3 combines with J gene TRBJ2-1; the D gene is possibly TRBD2 (6 bases). Germline-derived CDR1 and CDR2 are SGHTA and FQGTGA. The CDR3 has 17 residues. V was shortened by 3 bases and J by 5 bases, with 20 bases between the two germline ends. CDR3 sequence: CASSLWESSGRNNEQFF. Here the CDR3 DNA reads TGTGCCAGCAGCTTGTGGGAGAGTAGCGGTCGGAACAATGAGCAGTTCTTC.

The gene calls are TRBV6-5 and TRBJ1-2; perhaps TRBD1 as D (5 bases). The ends were cut back, 6 bases at V and 4 bases at J, with 18 bases in the middle. This CDR3 comprises 15 residues. Germline V gives CDR1 MNHEY, CDR2 SVGAGI. As DNA, the CDR3 is TGTGCCAGCAGCAGAGTTACGACAGCGATCTATGGCTACACCTTC. Translating gives CASSRVTTAIYGYTF.

This chain uses TRBV7-2 with TRBJ1-1; 10 positions agree with TRBD1. V trimming: 6 bases; J trimming: 4 bases; junction bases outside the gene matches: 5. Germline V gene lookup returns CDR1 SGHTA and CDR2 FQGNSA. This CDR3 region has 14 residues. CDR3 amino acids: CASRLTGGVTEAFF. The CDR3 DNA reads TGTGCCAGCAGATTGACAGGGGGCGTCACTGAAGCTTTCTTT.

Only a few counts were recorded for this clone. Germline is not matched at one junction end, which may reflect a read error. The V gene is TRBV6-5, the J gene TRBJ1-3; 9 nucleotides match TRBD1. The CDR3 loop spans 14 amino acids. Germline V gene sequence: CDR1 MNHEY, CDR2 SVGAGI. The CDR3 DNA follows: TGTGCCAGCAGTACAGGGGGCCGTGGAAGCACCATATATTTT. It specifies CASSTGGRGSTIYF.

V and J are TRBV7-9 and TRBJ1-2; 10 bases agree with TRBD1. This CDR3 spans 14 amino acids. The ends lost 6 bases at V and 7 bases at J; junction bases unmatched: 8. The germline V gene encodes CDR1 SEHNR and CDR2 FQNEAQ (reference sequence). The DNA of the CDR3 is TGTGCCAGCAGAACCAGACAGGGGGCTGCTGGCTACACCTTC. Its protein is CASRTRQGAAGYTF.

V is TRBV18 and J is TRBJ1-6; the D is unclear. Germline lookup yields CDR1 KGHSH and CDR2 LQKENI. There are 14 residues in the CDR3. V was pared by 4 bases and J by 5 bases, with 9 bases between. The CDR3 spells CASSRTENNSPLHF. The CDR3 DNA is TGTGCCAGCTCACGAACAGAGAATAATTCACCCCTCCACTTT.